The sequence of this T cell receptor (beta chain) was determined in a study of T-cell reconstitution after alpha-beta-depleted transplantation in children. Study-wide findings and caveats: Expanded clones from the graft, numbering several hundred, reportedly supplied alpha-beta T cells about two months after transplant. Most T-cell counts and diversity one year after the transplant came from T cells that were newly produced.

Turning to this clonotype: The target antigen is unknown.

It was with unique molecular identifiers that the TCRbeta library was prepared. TCRdb re-called the PCR reads with MiXCR, one entry per CDR3 protein. The sample holds 450,000 to 700,000 distinct CDR3 sequences, about a quarter seen once. The clonotype was recovered from a boy younger than two with Wiskott-Aldrich syndrome, due to receive a stem cell transplant. The material was PBMCs, obtained before TCRalphabeta/CD19-depleted stem cell transplant.

CDR3 sequence reads: CASSLSMTYEQYF. The CDR3 coding sequence is TGTGCCAGCAGCTTATCAATGACCTACGAGCAGTACTTC. The genes are TRBV7-2 and TRBJ2-7; the D is unclear. Germline assignment: CDR1 SGHTA and CDR2 FQGNSA. The V end was cut by 2 bases, the J end by 2 bases, with 7 bases between. The CDR3 extends over 13 amino acids.